The T cell receptor (beta chain) described here comes from a study of blood T cells in healthy people across ages. Study results and caveats: Both naive CD4+ cell counts and diversity were greater in long-lived donors than in aged donors.

Next came a second PCR, run for roughly 7 to 12 cycles, which used a sample-barcoded 5' primer along with a J-beta primer mix. Each cDNA molecule was tagged by a template-switch adaptor with 12 random nucleotides. TCRdb recomputed calls from the 5' RACE reads with MiXCR, one row per CDR3 protein. The sample shows 650,000 to 700,000 distinct CDR3 sequences, 45% to 60% of them seen only once. In germline, CDR1 is SNHLY, CDR2 FYNNEI. The CDR3 covers 14 residues. The sample providers were healthy Caucasian people from Russia, aged about 6 to 95. Total RNA was extracted at no less than 6 micrograms per sample. About this clonotype: The antigen is unknown. Given a much more abundant clone one base away, this may be a read error.

V and J are TRBV2 and TRBJ2-7; 11 nucleotides line up with TRBD2. The J call is in doubt because the DNA end fits TRBJ2-5 better. The sample taken for sequencing was blood. This clonotype originated in a woman older than 75 in good health. CDR3 sequence (DNA): TGTGCCACCAGTGAGGGGACTAGCGGAGAGACCCAGTACTTC. Translating gives CATSEGTSGETQYF.